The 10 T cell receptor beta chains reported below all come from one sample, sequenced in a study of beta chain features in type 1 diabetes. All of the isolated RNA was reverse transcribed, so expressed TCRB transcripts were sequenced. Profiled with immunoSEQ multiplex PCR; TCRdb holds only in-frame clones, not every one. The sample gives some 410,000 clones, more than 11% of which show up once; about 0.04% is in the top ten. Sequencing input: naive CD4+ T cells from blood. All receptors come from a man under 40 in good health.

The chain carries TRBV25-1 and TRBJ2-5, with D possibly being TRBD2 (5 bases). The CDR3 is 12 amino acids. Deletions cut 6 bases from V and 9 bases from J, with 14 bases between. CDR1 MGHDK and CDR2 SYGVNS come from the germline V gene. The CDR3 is CASSDYLEAQYF. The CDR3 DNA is TGTGCCAGCAGCGACTACCTGGAGGCCCAGTACTTC.

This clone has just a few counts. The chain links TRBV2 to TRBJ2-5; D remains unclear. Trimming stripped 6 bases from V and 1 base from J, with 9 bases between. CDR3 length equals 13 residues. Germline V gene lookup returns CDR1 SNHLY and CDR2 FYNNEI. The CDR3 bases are TGTGCCAGCAGCGACGACCTCCAAGAGACCCAGTACTTC. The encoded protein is CASSDDLQETQYF.

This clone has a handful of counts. CDR3 protein: CASSPGESPNTEAFF. CDR3 sequence (DNA): TGCGCCAGCAGCCCCGGCGAGAGCCCTAACACTGAAGCTTTCTTT. This chain joins TRBV4-3 and TRBJ1-1, with no clear D. Germline V gives CDR1 LGHNA, CDR2 YSLEER. This CDR3 has 15 amino acids. V shed 4 bases and J shed 2 bases, with 14 bases lying between them.

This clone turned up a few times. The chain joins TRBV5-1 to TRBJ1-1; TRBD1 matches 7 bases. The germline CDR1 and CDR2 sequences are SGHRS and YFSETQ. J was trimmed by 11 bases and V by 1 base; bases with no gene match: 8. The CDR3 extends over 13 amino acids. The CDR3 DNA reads TGCGCCAGCAGCTTGAGGGGACAGCTTGGGGCTTTCTTT. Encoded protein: CASSLRGQLGAFF. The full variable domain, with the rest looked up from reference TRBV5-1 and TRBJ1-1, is KAGVTQTPRYLIKTRGQQVTLSCSPISGHRSVSWYQQTPGQGLQFLFEYFSETQRNKGNFPGRFSGRQFSNSRSEMNVSTLELGDSALYLCASSLRGQLGAFFGQGTRLTVV.

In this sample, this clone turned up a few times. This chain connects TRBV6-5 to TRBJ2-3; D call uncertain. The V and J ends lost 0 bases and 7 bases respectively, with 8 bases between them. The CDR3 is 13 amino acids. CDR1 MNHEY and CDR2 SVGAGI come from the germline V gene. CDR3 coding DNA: TGTGCCAGCAGTTACTCCACGTTGCATACGCAGTATTTT. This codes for CASSYSTLHTQYF.

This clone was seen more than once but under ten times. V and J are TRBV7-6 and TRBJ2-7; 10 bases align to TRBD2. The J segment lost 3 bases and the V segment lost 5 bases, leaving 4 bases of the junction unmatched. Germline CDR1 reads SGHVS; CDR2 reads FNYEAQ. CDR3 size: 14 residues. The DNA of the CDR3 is TGTGCCAGCAGCAATAGCGGGGGGTTCTACGAGCAGTACTTC. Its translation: CASSNSGGFYEQYF. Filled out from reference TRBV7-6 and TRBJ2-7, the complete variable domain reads GAGVSQSPRYKVTKRGQDVALRCDPISGHVSLYWYRQALGQGPEFLTYFNYEAQQDKSGLPNDRFSAERPEGSISTLTIQRTEQRDSAMYRCASSNSGGFYEQYFGPGTRLTVT.

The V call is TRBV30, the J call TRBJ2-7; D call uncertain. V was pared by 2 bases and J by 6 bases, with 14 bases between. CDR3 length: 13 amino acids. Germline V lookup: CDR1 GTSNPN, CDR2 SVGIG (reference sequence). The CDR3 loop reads CAWSPQSASEQYV. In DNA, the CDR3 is TGTGCCTGGAGTCCGCAAAGCGCGTCCGAGCAGTACGTC.

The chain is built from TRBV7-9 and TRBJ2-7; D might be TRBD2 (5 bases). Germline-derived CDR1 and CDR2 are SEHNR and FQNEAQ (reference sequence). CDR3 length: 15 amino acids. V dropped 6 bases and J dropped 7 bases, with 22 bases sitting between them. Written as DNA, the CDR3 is TGTGCCAGCAGTTCCGGAGGCAGGTCGGCTCAAGAGCAGTACTTC. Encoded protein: CASSSGGRSAQEQYF.

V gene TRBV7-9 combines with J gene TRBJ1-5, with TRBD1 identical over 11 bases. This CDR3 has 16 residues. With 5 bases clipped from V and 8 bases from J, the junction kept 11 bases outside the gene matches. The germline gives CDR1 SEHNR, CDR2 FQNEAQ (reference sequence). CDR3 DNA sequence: TGTGCCAGCAGCCCTATATCTGGACAGGGGGCGAAGCCCCAGCATTTT. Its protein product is CASSPISGQGAKPQHF. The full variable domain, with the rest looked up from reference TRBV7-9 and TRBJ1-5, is DTGVSQNPRHKITKRGQNVTFRCDPISEHNRLYWYRQTLGQGPEFLTYFQNEAQLEKSRLLSDRFSAERPKGSFSTLEIQRTEQGDSAMYLCASSPISGQGAKPQHFGDGTRLSIL.

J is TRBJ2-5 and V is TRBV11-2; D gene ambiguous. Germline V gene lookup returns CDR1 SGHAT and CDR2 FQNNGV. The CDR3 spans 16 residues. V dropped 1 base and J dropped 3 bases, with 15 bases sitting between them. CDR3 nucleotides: TGTGCCAGCAGCTTAGGGGTAAACACTGGAAAAGAGACCCAGTACTTC. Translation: CASSLGVNTGKETQYF.